This T cell receptor (beta chain) is drawn from a study of cytomegalovirus exposure and HLA in healthy donors (dated by TCRdb to the late 2010s). Turning to the overall study: In an earlier analysis of 450 to 750 of the donors, around 300 Gb of sequence data and some 120 million unique TCR beta sequences from 150 million to 200 million T cells were reported. Around 320 gigabases of sequencing data and tens of millions of unique TCR sequences were included in an early release covering roughly 600 HLA-typed donors. Of the 350 to 400 genotyped donors, about 80% fell in the genetic ancestry cluster associated with self-reported Caucasian donors. The study aimed to test whether signatures of past pathogen exposure could be identified by cataloging public T cell receptors. The T cell repertoires of about 700 subjects were profiled by immunosequencing and related to cytomegalovirus serostatus. Besides the first cohort of approximately 710 subjects, a separate validation cohort made up of over 100 different subjects was used. The study combined high-throughput TCR immunosequencing, statistical association of individual TCRs with disease status, and machine learning to predict cytomegalovirus infection status. In a later analysis, previously published TCR beta repertoires from 666 donors were re-analyzed and high-resolution HLA genotyping was added so that TCR occurrence patterns could be studied. Rather than using new phenotypic data, the later analysis identified candidate immune exposures from TCR beta sequences and from how often those sequences occurred across donors. An earlier analysis of approximately 500 of the donors applied high-throughput TCR beta sequencing to assess whether each TCR beta V gene segment acted as functional or pseudogenic. Alongside the repertoire data, information on donor age, sex, ethnicity and CMV serostatus was compiled. A later genetic analysis took genome-wide SNP genotypes for about three fifths of the roughly 700 donors and used that subset as a discovery cohort. Every repertoire in the discovery cohort had been generated on one and the same sequencing platform. Both class I and class II loci were covered by HLA typing, at four-digit resolution. Typing coverage varied by locus: about 620-640 donors for A, B, C, DRB1 and DQB1; approximately 560 for DQA1; around 570 for DPA1; roughly 470 for DPB1. Four to six DR-DQ haplotypes were handled as single units for association and clustering, since linkage in the cohort was strong. Among around 400 genotyped donors of the cohort, an average of around 220,000 unique TCR beta nucleotide sequences was sequenced per donor, of which about 19% were non-productive. Beyond this particular receptor, the publication reports: In a later genetic analysis, fewer N-insertions in productive TCRs were reported among donors in an Asian-associated ancestry cluster than the roughly 640-donor mean. In the study, approximately 160 TCR beta chains were listed as associated with cytomegalovirus. A further reported finding was that TCR beta sequences accurately predicted the HLA-A and HLA-B alleles for most subjects in the first cohort. A later analysis found that HLA-associated TCR beta chains were more clonally expanded and had lower generation probabilities than equally common non-associated chains. In a later analysis, most CMV-associated TCR beta chains were found to appear HLA-restricted, with HLA associations seemingly driven largely by CMV exposure. Some IMGT-functional V segments, including TRBV6-2 and TRBV6-3, could not be distinguished by the 87-base-pair reads and were therefore excluded. Several of the top co-occurrence clusters appeared to be linked to parvovirus B19, influenza, CMV and Epstein-Barr virus, according to a later analysis. In a later analysis, about 16,000 TCR beta sequences were associated with specific HLA alleles at a false discovery rate of 0.05. While some public TCRs were present in many individuals, most TCR sequences turned up only very rarely across donors. Strong co-occurrence of HLA alleles, especially DR and DQ, made assigning TCR associations to individual alleles difficult. The authors suggested that the approach could potentially be generalized to other disease states and immunological phenotypes. A group of highly shared sequence variants was considered likely to be a technical artifact of the sequencing pipeline. A later genetic analysis associated a missense DCLRE1C variant with V-gene and J-gene trimming of TCR beta chains, and an independent cohort replicated the association. The presence/absence analyses assumed that sequencing depth was roughly uniform across donors, and that assumption may not be true. In this cohort, only TCR beta chains were sequenced, and detectable features were limited by the absence of alpha or paired-chain data. According to a later analysis, TCR association rates differed among HLA loci, with DRB1 alleles showing the most associated TCRs and HLA-C alleles showing the fewest. The only immune exposure information available for the cohort was CMV serostatus. A few of the identified cytomegalovirus-associated TCR beta chains were confirmed in vitro to be specific for cytomegalovirus antigens. Fewer than 20 rarely observed V segments, including chromosome 9 orphons, were excluded from the earlier analysis of just under 600 of the donors because counts were too low. In an earlier analysis of more than 450 of the donors, most TCR beta V segments were observed in productive rearrangements about 87% or about 30% of the time, broadly matching IMGT annotations. Cytomegalovirus status was reported to be diagnosed by the classifier with high specificity and sensitivity in both the original and validation cohorts. Linkage disequilibrium might explain the correlated functional status among segregating V segments, but an unknown experimental factor could not be excluded. HLA typing was unavailable for some donors at each locus, so association tests used only the typed subset.

Library preparation was by the immunoSEQ multiplex PCR assay. For the multiplex PCR, a mixture combining 60 forward primers for TCR Vbeta segments and 13 reverse primers for TCR Jbeta segments was used. Amplification of the CDR3 region of rearranged TCR beta genes was performed with a multiplex PCR assay on genomic DNA. The Illumina HiSeq System was used to sequence the amplified TCR beta libraries as 87-base-pair reads. The authors' pipeline ran thus. A later analysis counted about 82 million unique TCR beta chains across the 550 to 750 repertoires, and about 10 million of these chains were shared by at least two donors. Raw reads were error-corrected and collapsed into unique sequences with a nearest-neighbor algorithm that merged closely related sequences to remove PCR and sequencing errors. CDR3 sequences were aligned to IMGT reference sequences to assign V, D and J gene segments. For a sequence to be retained, a match of at least six nucleotides to both a V gene segment and a J gene segment was required. Rearrangements were classified as productive when the CDR3 lacked stop codons and remained in frame with V and J, and all other rearrangements were classified as non-productive. CDR3 was defined according to IMGT convention as the region running from the second conserved V-encoded cysteine to the conserved J-encoded phenylalanine. The earlier analysis of some 540 of the donors excluded any sequence lacking an unambiguous match to a single V gene segment. An earlier analysis of 587 of the donors classified V segments as functional when productive rearrangements were above 56.7% and as segregating when the standard deviation between donors was above 5%. A statistical classification framework was built to diagnose cytomegalovirus status from the catalog of TCR beta chain sequences. V and J gene assignment, in a later analysis, came from comparing TCR nucleotide sequences with IMGT/GENE-DB human TR gene sequences. Using the TCRdist pipeline, a later analysis assigned CDR3 sequences along with most-parsimonious VDJ recombination scenarios. In a later analysis, each TCR beta chain was defined by its CDR3 amino acid sequence together with its V-gene family, and reads without a unique V-gene family were excluded. As a way to deal with suspected cross-contamination and a sequencing artifact, a later analysis dropped 640 or so nucleotide sequences that were highly shared and had low generation probability. A later analysis calculated a clonal expansion index for each public chain from normalized within-repertoire ranks of inferred template counts. In a later analysis, generation probabilities were computed with a VDJ recombination model fitted to out-of-frame rearrangements, and the resulting probabilities were checked against IGoR. A later analysis scored TCR-TCR, TCR-HLA and TCR-CMV co-occurrence with hypergeometric tests, applying a repertoire-size bias correction to TCR pairs. To estimate false discovery rates, a later analysis permuted the HLA or CMV assignments 20 times. A later analysis grouped co-occurring TCRs with DBSCAN, adding TCRdist sequence similarity when clustering within HLA-allele-positive subsets. For co-occurrence clustering, repertoires with fewer than 30,000 or more than 120,000 public chains were excluded, along with several repertoires with anomalous nucleotide sharing. In TCRdb, the immuneACCESS table is reduced to in-frame sequences with V and J assigned. These tables do not hold every clone; where another copy was compared, an unresolved V gene accounts for under half, and the others remain unexplained. V, J and clone size were drawn from that table, and D and trimming were deduced from the DNA. In this sample the table shows 150,000 to 200,000 clones, over 70% of which occur a single time. 4.5% to 6% of the sample is held by the ten biggest clonotypes.

The cohort comprised 550 to 700 healthy bone marrow donors. Cohort members were all nominally healthy when sampled, although unrecorded immune exposures were likely present. The donor was CMV seronegative and belonged to the group of 350 or so seronegative cohort members. Every donor gave a peripheral blood sample, and the peripheral blood mononuclear cells from that sample were used for TCR beta sequencing. Genomic DNA was extracted from the blood cell samples with the Qiagen DNeasy Blood Extraction Kit. Its CDR3 holds 18 amino acids, cysteine through phenylalanine. Only CDR3 DNA remains: 54 bases, in frame from the first base. Between the V and J ends, shortened by 0 bases and 1 base respectively, the junction contains 13 bases. The germline V gene sets CDR1 to LGHNA and CDR2 to YSLEER. This clone was seen a handful of times. It lacks a known antigen. Within one base of it there is no much larger clone, and no base qualities were kept.

This receptor chain uses TRBV4-3 and TRBJ2-6; possibly the D gene is TRBD1, per 7 matching bases. This sequence was found in a man aged 35 to 55 in good health and CMV-seronegative. Sequenced: PBMCs. CDR3 sequence: CASSQDLAGGSGANVLTF. The DNA is as follows: TGCGCCAGCAGCCAAGATCTTGCAGGGGGGTCTGGGGCCAACGTCCTGACTTTC.